This paragraph covers one T cell receptor beta chain sequence. Its antigen remains unidentified. The data stem from a study of CD4+ T cells in melanoma. The CDR3 consists of 13 residues. The germline gives CDR1 MGHRA, CDR2 YSYEKL. V gave up 3 bases and J gave up 5 bases, with 11 bases separating them. Clones were sequenced by immunoSEQ multiplex PCR, and TCRdb holds only the in-frame ones, with some missing. Among 8,500 to 14,000 clones listed, around 64% were seen once. Findings of the study overall: CD8+ T cell, macrophage and B cell function reportedly correlated with neoantigen-specific CD4+ T cells. Neoantigen-specific CD4+ T cells in melanoma reportedly had diverse differentiation states.

This chain joins TRBV4-1 and TRBJ2-7; D is unresolved. The sequence was collected from a human donor with melanoma. Material for sequencing was cells from a culture (not recorded whether cultured in vitro). Written as DNA, the CDR3 is TGCGCCAGCAGCCACTTTCCTGGGGACGAGCAGTACTTC. It is translated as CASSHFPGDEQYF.